This T cell receptor beta chain was sequenced during a study of CD8 T cells in Susac syndrome. Germline loops: CDR1 SGHRS, CDR2 YFSETQ. J gave up 7 bases and V 1 base, and 15 bases lay outside the gene matches. The CDR3 is 19 amino acids. About 0.45 to 1 ug RNA was reverse transcribed with random hexamers. Coverage of TCR beta CDR3 amplification by immunoSEQ multiplex PCR extended to 54 Vbeta and 13 Jbeta. One entry per CDR3 protein, called by TCRdb with MiXCR from the immunoSEQ multiplex PCR reads. The sample gives approximately 230,000 distinct CDR3 sequences, roughly 93% of which show up once; approximately 0.07% is in the top ten.

The sequenced material came from CD4+ T cells from PBMCs. The chain is built from TRBV5-1 and TRBJ2-1, with TRBD2 identical over 12 bases. The TCR comes from a human donor with multiple sclerosis. This CDR3 reads CASSLRLAGGPGDNNEQFF. CDR3 sequence (DNA): TGCGCCAGCAGCTTGAGGCTAGCGGGGGGGCCTGGGGACAATAATGAGCAGTTCTTC. Full variable domain (outside the CDR3, taken from reference TRBV5-1 and TRBJ2-1): KAGVTQTPRYLIKTRGQQVTLSCSPISGHRSVSWYQQTPGQGLQFLFEYFSETQRNKGNFPGRFSGRQFSNSRSEMNVSTLELGDSALYLCASSLRLAGGPGDNNEQFFGPGTRLTVL.